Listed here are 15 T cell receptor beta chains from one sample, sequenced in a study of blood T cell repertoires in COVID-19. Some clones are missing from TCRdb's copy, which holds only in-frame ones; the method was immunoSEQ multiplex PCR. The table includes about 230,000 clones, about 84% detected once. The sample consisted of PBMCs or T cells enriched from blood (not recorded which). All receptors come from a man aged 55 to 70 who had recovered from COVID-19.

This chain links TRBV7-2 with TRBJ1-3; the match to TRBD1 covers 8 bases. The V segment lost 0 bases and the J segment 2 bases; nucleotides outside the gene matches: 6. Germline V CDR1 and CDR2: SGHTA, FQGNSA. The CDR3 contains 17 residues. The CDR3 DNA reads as TGTGCCAGCAGCTTAGCCGGACAGGGCTGGGCTGGAAACACCATATATTTT. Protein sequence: CASSLAGQGWAGNTIYF.

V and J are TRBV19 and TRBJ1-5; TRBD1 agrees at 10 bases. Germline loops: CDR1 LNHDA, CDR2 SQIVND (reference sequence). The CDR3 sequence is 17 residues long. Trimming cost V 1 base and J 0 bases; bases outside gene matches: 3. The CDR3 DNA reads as TGTGCCAGTAGTATAGGTAGACAGGGGGCTAGCAATCAGCCCCAGCATTTT. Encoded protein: CASSIGRQGASNQPQHF.

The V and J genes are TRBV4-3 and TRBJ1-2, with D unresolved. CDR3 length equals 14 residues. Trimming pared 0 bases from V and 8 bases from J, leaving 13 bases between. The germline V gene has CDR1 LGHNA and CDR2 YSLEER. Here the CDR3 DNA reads TGCGCCAGCAGCCAAGATTTGGCTAGAGGAGGCTACACCTTC. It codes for CASSQDLARGGYTF.

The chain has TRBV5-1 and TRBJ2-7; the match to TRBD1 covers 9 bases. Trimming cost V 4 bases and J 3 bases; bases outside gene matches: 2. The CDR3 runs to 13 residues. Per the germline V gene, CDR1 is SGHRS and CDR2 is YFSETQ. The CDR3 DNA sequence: TGCGCCAGCAGCCGGGGACAGGGCTACGAGCAGTACTTC. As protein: CASSRGQGYEQYF.

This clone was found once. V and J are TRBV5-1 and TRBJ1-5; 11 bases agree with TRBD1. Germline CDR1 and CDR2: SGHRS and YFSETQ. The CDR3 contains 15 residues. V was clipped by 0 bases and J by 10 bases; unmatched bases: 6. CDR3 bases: TGCGCCAGCAGCTTGGACGGACAGGGGGCCCAACCCCAGCATTTT. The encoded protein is CASSLDGQGAQPQHF.

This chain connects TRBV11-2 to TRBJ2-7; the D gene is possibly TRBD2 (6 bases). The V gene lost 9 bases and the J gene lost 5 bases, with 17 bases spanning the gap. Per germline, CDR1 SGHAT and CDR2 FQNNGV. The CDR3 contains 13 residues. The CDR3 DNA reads TGTGCCAGTTTCAACCCCGGGGGTAACGAGCAGTACTTC. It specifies CASFNPGGNEQYF. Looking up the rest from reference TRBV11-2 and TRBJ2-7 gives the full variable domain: EAGVAQSPRYKIIEKRQSVAFWCNPISGHATLYWYQQILGQGPKLLIQFQNNGVVDDSQLPKDRFSAERLKGVDSTLKIQPAKLEDSAVYLCASFNPGGNEQYFGPGTRLTVT.

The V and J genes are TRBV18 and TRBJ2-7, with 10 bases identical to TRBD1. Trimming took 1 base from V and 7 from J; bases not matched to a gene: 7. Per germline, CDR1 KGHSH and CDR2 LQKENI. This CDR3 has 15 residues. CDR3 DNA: TGTGCCAGCTCACCACTGGGACAGGGGAGCTGGGAGCAGTACTTC. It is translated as CASSPLGQGSWEQYF.

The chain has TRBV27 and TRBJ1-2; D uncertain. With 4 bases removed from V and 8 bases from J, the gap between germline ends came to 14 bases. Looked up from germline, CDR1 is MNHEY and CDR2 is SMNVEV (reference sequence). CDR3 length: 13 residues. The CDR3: CASSSRGSEGYTF. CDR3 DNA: TGTGCCAGCAGTTCGAGAGGATCGGAGGGCTACACCTTC.

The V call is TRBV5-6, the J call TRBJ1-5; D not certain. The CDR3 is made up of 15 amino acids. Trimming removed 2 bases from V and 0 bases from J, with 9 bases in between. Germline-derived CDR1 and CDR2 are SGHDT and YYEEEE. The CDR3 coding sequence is TGTGCCAGCAGCTTAAAGCAATTTAGCAATCAGCCCCAGCATTTT. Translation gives CASSLKQFSNQPQHF.

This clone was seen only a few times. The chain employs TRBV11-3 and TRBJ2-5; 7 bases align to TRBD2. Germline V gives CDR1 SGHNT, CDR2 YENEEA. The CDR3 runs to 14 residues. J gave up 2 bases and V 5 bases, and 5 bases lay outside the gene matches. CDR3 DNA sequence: TGTGCCAGCAGCCCGGGGGGAGATCAAGAGACCCAGTACTTC. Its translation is CASSPGGDQETQYF.

The CDR3 reads CASSVLDQETQYF. The CDR3 DNA is TGTGCCAGCAGTGTACTAGACCAAGAGACCCAGTACTTC. This chain uses TRBV2 with TRBJ2-5; TRBD2 might be the D (5 bases). Trimming shortened V by 4 bases and J by 0 bases, and 6 bases separated the two germline ends. Germline V gene data show CDR1 as SNHLY and CDR2 as FYNNEI. This CDR3 comprises 13 residues.

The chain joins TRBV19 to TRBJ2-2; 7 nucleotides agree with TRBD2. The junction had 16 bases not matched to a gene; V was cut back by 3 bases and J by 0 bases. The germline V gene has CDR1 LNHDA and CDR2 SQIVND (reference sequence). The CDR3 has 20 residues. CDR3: CASSILYPSGVSTNTGELFF. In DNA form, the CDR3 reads TGTGCCAGTAGTATTTTGTACCCCAGCGGGGTCTCAACGAACACCGGGGAGCTGTTTTTT.

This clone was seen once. The CDR3 protein is CASTQGARNQPQHF. The CDR3 coding sequence is TGTGCCAGCACCCAGGGGGCGCGTAATCAGCCCCAGCATTTT. The rearrangement joins TRBV6-5 to TRBJ1-5, with TRBD1 matching 8 bases. Trimming at V came to 7 bases and at J to 4 bases, leaving 6 bases not matched to a gene. Per the germline V gene, CDR1 is MNHEY and CDR2 is SVGAGI. The CDR3 extends over 14 amino acids.

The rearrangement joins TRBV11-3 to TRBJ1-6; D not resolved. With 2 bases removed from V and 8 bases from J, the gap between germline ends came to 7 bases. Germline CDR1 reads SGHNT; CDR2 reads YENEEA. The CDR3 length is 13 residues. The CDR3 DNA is TGTGCCAGCAGCTTAATTTCGGATTCACCCCTCCACTTT. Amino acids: CASSLISDSPLHF.

In DNA form, the CDR3 reads TGTGCCAGCAGCATCTCTGCTGGCGGCATACAAGAGACCCAGTACTTC. Translation: CASSISAGGIQETQYF. This sequence joins TRBV11-3 and TRBJ2-5; unclear D gene. This CDR3 is built from 16 residues. Per the germline V gene, CDR1 is SGHNT and CDR2 is YENEEA. V lost 5 bases, J lost 2 bases, and 18 bases lay in between.